The subject of this entry is one TCR beta chain. In the authors' methods: Amplification from reference gene primers served as the basis for estimated nucleated cell counts. This table comes from immunoSEQ multiplex PCR, and its TCRdb copy is limited to in-frame clones, with some not included. V, J and clone size derive from that table, while D and trimming were established from the DNA sequence. The table records 80,000 or so clones, around 81% of them present only once. The sample comes from a study of blood T cell repertoires in COVID-19. Background on the study: PBMCs, B-cell-depleted T cells, or T cells were the source of the cDNA or gDNA that made up the material.

CDR1 and CDR2 (germline): MNHEY, SVGEGT. The trim removed 2 bases at V and 6 bases at J, leaving 6 bases unmatched. The CDR3 loop spans 15 amino acids. Sequences were obtained from peripheral blood. The gene calls are TRBV6-2 or TRBV6-3 and TRBJ2-1; 8 nucleotides agree with TRBD1. The sequence came from a man older than 75 with acute or convalescent COVID-19. CDR3 in DNA: TGTGCCAGCAGTTACCAAGGACAGGGTGGCAATGAGCAGTTCTTC. Translation gives CASSYQGQGGNEQFF.